This T cell receptor (beta chain) was captured by sequencing in a study of T cell responses to AZD1222 COVID-19 vaccine. About the research overall: Pooled in the analysis were second doses at about 4 or about 12 weeks.

Germline V lookup: CDR1 MDHEN, CDR2 SYDVKM. Losses at the gene ends were 2 bases for V and 0 bases for J; bases not matched to a gene: 5. The CDR3 extends over 16 amino acids. Overall study results and limits: A mostly white British donor set with more females was recruited, and clonal diversity was possibly underestimated. Recipients of two AZD1222 doses showed rising Spike-specific TCR breadth and depth.

Clones were sequenced by immunoSEQ multiplex PCR, and TCRdb holds only the in-frame ones, with some missing. The table has about 140,000 clones, 80% to 90% seen once. This clone was picked up a small number of times. What it recognizes is unknown. This clonotype was sampled from an adult in good health. Sequencing used peripheral blood, obtained on day 0 of AZD1222 vaccination. The V call is TRBV28, the J call TRBJ1-2; 8 bases align to TRBD1. The chain's CDR3 is CASSLVGDRTNYGYTF. Here the CDR3 DNA reads TGTGCCAGCAGTTTAGTAGGGGACAGGACTAACTATGGCTACACCTTC.